A single sample gave rise to the 2 T cell receptor beta chains below, sequenced in a study of radiation and T cells in renal cell carcinoma. The time point was: blood 2 weeks post-SBRT. The treatment denotes: 15 Gy SBRT to primary tumor, nephrectomy 4 weeks later. Only in-frame clones appear in the TCRdb table, and some are missing; sequencing was by immunoSEQ multiplex PCR. The data show tens of thousands of clones, 70% to 90% seen once. Specimen: blood, collected from a patient whose treatment included radiotherapy and nephrectomy. Every receptor here comes from a woman in her forties or fifties with renal cell carcinoma.

The chain recombines TRBV5-4 with TRBJ2-3; D is undetermined. Trimming removed 4 bases at V and 3 bases at J, with 6 bases between. Germline CDR1 is SGHNT and CDR2 is YYREEE (reference sequence). The CDR3 is 12 residues long. CDR3 sequence: CASSQETDTQYF. The DNA of the CDR3 is TGTGCCAGCAGCCAGGAGACAGATACGCAGTATTTT. Drawing the rest from reference TRBV5-4 and TRBJ2-3, the complete variable domain is ETGVTQSPTHLIKTRGQQVTLRCSSQSGHNTVSWYQQALGQGPQFIFQYYREEENGRGNFPPRFSGLQFPNYSSELNVNALELDDSALYLCASSQETDTQYFGPGTRLTVL.

The rearrangement uses TRBV9 and TRBJ1-5; no reliable D call. CDR1 and CDR2 (germline): SGDLS, YYNGEE. This CDR3 has 14 residues. Trimming cost V 1 base and J 5 bases, with 10 bases left between them. CDR3 DNA sequence: TGTGCCAGCAGCGTACAGGCAGGCGATCAGCCCCAGCATTTT. The encoded protein is CASSVQAGDQPQHF.